The present T cell receptor beta chain was sequenced within a study of blood T cells in healthy people across ages. Across the study: In model experiments, template switching was able to capture about one barcoded beta molecule for every two T cells that were present.

V dropped 5 bases and J dropped 7 bases, with 11 bases sitting between them. Germline V lookup: CDR1 MDHEN, CDR2 SYDVKM. This CDR3 is 13 amino acids long. This clonotype was detected many times. Its antigen is unidentified. A second PCR of about 6 to 11 cycles used a sample-barcoded 5' primer and a J-beta primer mix. TCRdb redid the calling of the 5' RACE reads with MiXCR, one entry per CDR3 protein. The data show hundreds of thousands of distinct CDR3 sequences, with roughly 21% seen just once and 3% to 4% held by the top ten. Healthy Caucasian individuals from Russia aged roughly 6 to 100 served as donors. Study results and limitations: Long-lived donors carried more naive CD4+ cells and greater diversity than aged donors. Unsorted PBMCs blocked a conclusive comparison of naive and antigen-experienced cells.

Sample: blood. The source is a man between 65 and 85 years old in good health. The chain joins TRBV28 to TRBJ1-4; D gene uncertain. This CDR3 is CASSVTGAEKLFF. The CDR3 bases are TGTGCCAGCAGTGTCACGGGAGCTGAAAAACTGTTTTTT.